This record covers a single T cell receptor (beta chain). Antigen unknown. The entry originates in a study of shared clonotypes between healthy human individuals. The study's findings and limits: Lower generation probabilities were found for non-shared clonotypes than for those shared by all four donors. Only blood underwent sampling, and tissue repertoires likely differ.

Only CD45RO-negative cells positively selected for CCR7 counted as naive CD8 cells, so terminally differentiated effector memory CD45RA+ cells were excluded. Donors were Caucasian adults residing in Nashville, Tennessee, USA. Original processing notes: Quality scores were absent from the junction-only immunoSEQ sequences, so filtering differed. Sequenced by immunoSEQ multiplex PCR; TCRdb stores in-frame clones only, minus some. The V and J calls and the clone size are those of that table, but D and trimming were determined from the DNA. The table records about 2 million clones, about 95% of them present only once. Germline V CDR1 and CDR2: MNHNY, SVGAGI (reference sequence). The CDR3 extends over 15 amino acids. Trimming pared 2 bases from V and 3 bases from J, leaving 12 bases between.

The V call is TRBV6-6, the J call TRBJ2-3; tentative D call: TRBD2 (5 bases). This receptor was identified in a man between 18 and 35 years old in good health. The specimen was naive CD8+ T cells sorted from blood. The CDR3 reads CASSYGLGVTDTQYF. In DNA form, the CDR3 reads TGTGCCAGCAGTTACGGACTGGGTGTGACAGATACGCAGTATTTT.